This T cell receptor beta chain was obtained from a study of shared clonotypes between healthy human individuals. The study, taken as a whole, reports: For naive CD4 cells, 5% to 6.5% of clonotypes were shared across a few donors. Clonotype sharing among donors, it was expected, would be affected by sequencing depth. Donors were few, which limited the genetic and exposure-history diversity represented.

Germline V lookup: CDR1 MNHNY, CDR2 SVGAGI (reference sequence). The V and J ends lost 7 bases and 6 bases respectively, with 11 bases between them. The CDR3 contains 12 residues. Points on this clone: Antigen specificity is unknown.

The donors were adults (healthy and HIV-negative) with no recent acute infections or vaccinations. The assay was immunoSEQ multiplex PCR, and TCRdb's table has in-frame clones only and misses some. The sample comprises roughly 2.6 million clones, approximately 90% of which are singletons, and more than 0.12% rests with the top ten. Sequenced sample: naive CD4+ T cells sorted from blood. Subset meaning: CD45RA+ positively selected. The sequence was obtained from a man in his late teens or twenties in good health. The chain has TRBV6-6 and TRBJ2-3; D not resolved. The CDR3: CASTRLSDTQYF. The CDR3 DNA reads as TGTGCCAGCACTAGGCTATCCGATACGCAGTATTTT.